This section outlines one T cell receptor beta chain sequence together with its context. Its specificity is not known. In germline, CDR1 is SNHLY, CDR2 FYNNEI. The CDR3 contains 15 residues. V dropped 6 bases and J dropped 4; count of bases not matched to a gene: 8. The sample is drawn from a study of CD8+CD57+ T cells in acquired aplastic anemia. Genomic DNA provided the template from which TCR beta VDJ and CDR3 profiles were obtained. TCRdb analysed the reads with MiXCR anew, one entry per CDR3 protein. The table records 450,000 to 550,000 distinct CDR3 sequences, around 33% of them present only once. Study-wide results and limits: Overlapping CD8+ CDR3 repertoires of patients and controls contained some 30 shared sequences.

Previously, flow cytometry had revealed CD8+CD57+ cell expansion in the patients chosen for sequencing. The study sampled blood from patients who had received no therapy. Sequencing used sorted CD4+, CD8+, or CD8+CD57+ T cells (not recorded which) from PBMCs. This sequence joins TRBV2 and TRBJ2-1, with 8 bases aligning to TRBD2. This receptor was obtained from a human donor with aplastic anemia. The CDR3 nucleotides read TGTGCCAGCAGCGAGAGCGGGAGCATTTACAATGAGCAGTTCTTC. Its translation is CASSESGSIYNEQFF.